The present TCR beta chain was sequenced within a study of cytomegalovirus exposure and HLA in healthy donors. Overall study: T cells numbering around 200 million yielded more than 95 million unique TCR beta sequences in an earlier analysis.

It was with 60 Vbeta and 13 Jbeta primers that the PCR ran. Assay: immunoSEQ multiplex PCR; the TCRdb copy retains only in-frame clones and omits some. The data hold over 100,000 clones, with roughly 9% observed a single time. In this sample, this clone turned up a few times. Its antigen remains unknown. Whole-study findings and limits: Later on, an analysis showed TCR association rates differing by HLA locus, with DRB1 the most and HLA-C the fewest. Later analysis identified a missense DCLRE1C variant that was linked to TCR beta V- and J-gene trimming. It was reported that TCR beta sequences correctly inferred the HLA-A and HLA-B alleles for most subjects.

Germline V gives CDR1 WSHSY, CDR2 SAAADI. CDR3 length: 14 amino acids. Trimming removed 8 bases from V and 3 bases from J; junction bases left unmatched: 3. This TCR was recovered from a woman in her 40s in good health and CMV-seropositive. Sequencing was performed on PBMCs. The V and J genes are TRBV10-2 and TRBJ2-7; 14 nucleotides agree with TRBD2. CDR3 in amino acids: CASGTSGGYYEQYF. The CDR3 DNA sequence: TGCGCCAGCGGGACTAGCGGGGGATACTACGAGCAGTACTTC.